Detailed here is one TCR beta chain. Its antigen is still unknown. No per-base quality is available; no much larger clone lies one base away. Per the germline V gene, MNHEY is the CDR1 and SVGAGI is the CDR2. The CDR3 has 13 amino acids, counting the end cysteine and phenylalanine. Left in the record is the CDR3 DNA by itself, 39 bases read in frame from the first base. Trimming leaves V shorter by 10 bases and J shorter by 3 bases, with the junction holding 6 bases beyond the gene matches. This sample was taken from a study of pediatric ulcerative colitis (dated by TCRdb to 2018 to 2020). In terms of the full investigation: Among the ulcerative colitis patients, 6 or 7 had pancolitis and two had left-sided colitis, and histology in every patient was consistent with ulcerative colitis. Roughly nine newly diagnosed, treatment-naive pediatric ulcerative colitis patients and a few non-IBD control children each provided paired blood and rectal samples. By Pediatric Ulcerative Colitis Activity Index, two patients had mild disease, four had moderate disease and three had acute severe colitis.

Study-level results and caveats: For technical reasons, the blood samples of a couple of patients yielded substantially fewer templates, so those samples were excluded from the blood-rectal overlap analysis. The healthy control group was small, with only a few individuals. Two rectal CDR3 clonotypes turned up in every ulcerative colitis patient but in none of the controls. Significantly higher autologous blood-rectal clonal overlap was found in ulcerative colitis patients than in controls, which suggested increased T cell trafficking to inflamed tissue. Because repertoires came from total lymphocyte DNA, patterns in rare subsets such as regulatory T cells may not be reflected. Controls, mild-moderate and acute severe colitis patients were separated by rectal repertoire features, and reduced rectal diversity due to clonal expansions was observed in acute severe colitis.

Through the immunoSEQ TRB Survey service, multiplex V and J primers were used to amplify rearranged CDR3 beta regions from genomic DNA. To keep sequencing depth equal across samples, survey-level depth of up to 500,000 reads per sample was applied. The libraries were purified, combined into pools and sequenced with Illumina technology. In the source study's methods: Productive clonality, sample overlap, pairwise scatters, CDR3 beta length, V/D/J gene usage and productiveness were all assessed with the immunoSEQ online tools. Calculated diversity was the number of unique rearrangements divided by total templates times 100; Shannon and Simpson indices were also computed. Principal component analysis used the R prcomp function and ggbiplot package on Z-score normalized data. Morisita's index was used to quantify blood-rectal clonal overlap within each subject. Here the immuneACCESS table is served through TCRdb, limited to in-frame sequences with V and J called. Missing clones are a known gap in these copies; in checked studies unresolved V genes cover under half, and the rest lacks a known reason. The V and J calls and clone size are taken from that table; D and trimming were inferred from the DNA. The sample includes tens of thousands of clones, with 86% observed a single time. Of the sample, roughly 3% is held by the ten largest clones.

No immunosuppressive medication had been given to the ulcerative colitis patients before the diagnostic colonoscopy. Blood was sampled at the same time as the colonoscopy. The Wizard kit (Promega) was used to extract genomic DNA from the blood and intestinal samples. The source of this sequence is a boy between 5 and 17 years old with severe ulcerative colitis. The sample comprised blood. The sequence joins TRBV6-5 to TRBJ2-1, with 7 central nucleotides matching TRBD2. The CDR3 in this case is CATRTRGYNEQFF. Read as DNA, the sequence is TGTGCCACGCGGACTAGGGGCTACAATGAGCAGTTCTTC.